Below, 8 T cell receptor beta chains from the same sample are listed, as sequenced in a study of metastatic and nonmetastatic thyroid tumors. Before thyroid surgery, none of the patients had received any treatment. TCRdb redid the clone calls on the PCR reads using MiXCR. This table has several thousand clones, 35% appearing once. Input material: adjacent normal tissue. Every receptor here comes from a female donor with papillary thyroid cancer or a benign thyroid nodule (not recorded which). Some clones in this sample may be carry-over from other donors' samples.

The sample holds many counts of this clone. The V call is TRBV6-1, the J call TRBJ2-1, with unresolved D. Trimming pared 6 bases from V and 4 bases from J, leaving 19 bases between. CDR3 size: 16 residues. Germline loops: CDR1 MNHNS, CDR2 SASEGT. CDR3 amino acids: CASRDPRLILYNEQFF. The CDR3 DNA sequence: TGTGCCAGCAGAGACCCCAGGCTCATACTGTACAATGAGCAGTTCTTC.

In nucleotides, the CDR3 is TGTGCCAGCAGTTTAGTAGTTCGGGAGACCCAGTACTTC. It codes for CASSLVVRETQYF. V usage is TRBV12-3 or TRBV12-4 and J usage is TRBJ2-5; D is undetermined. The CDR3 totals 13 residues. Trimming removed 1 base at V and 5 bases at J, with 8 bases between.

This chain links TRBV6-1 with TRBJ1-5, with D unresolved. The CDR3 has 14 residues. The germline V gene has CDR1 MNHNS and CDR2 SASEGT. With 4 bases removed from V and 0 bases from J, the gap between germline ends came to 7 bases. CDR3 sequence: CASSGIYSNQPQHF. The CDR3 nucleotides read TGTGCCAGCAGTGGTATCTATAGCAATCAGCCCCAGCATTTT.

Judged by abundance, this clone is large. This sequence joins TRBV20-1 and TRBJ2-7; possibly TRBD2 for D (5 bases). The germline V and J ends were trimmed by 3 bases and 0 bases, with 9 bases remaining between them. This CDR3 spans 13 amino acids. In germline, CDR1 is DFQATT, CDR2 SNEGSKA (reference sequence). As DNA, the CDR3 is TGCAGTGCTAGGTCGGGGTACTCCTACGAGCAGTACTTC. Its protein is CSARSGYSYEQYF.

The chain recombines TRBV6-1 with TRBJ2-7; 8 nucleotides agree with TRBD1. The length of the CDR3 is 13 residues. J was trimmed by 4 bases and V by 5 bases; bases with no gene match: 4. The germline V gene has CDR1 MNHNS and CDR2 SASEGT. The CDR3 region is CASSPGQVYEQYF. For the CDR3, the DNA is TGTGCCAGCAGTCCGGGACAGGTGTACGAGCAGTACTTC.

The chain recombines TRBV19 with TRBJ2-2; TRBD1 agrees at 8 bases. Germline trimming cut 8 bases from V and 3 bases from J; bases unmatched to any gene: 2. Germline CDR1 and CDR2: LNHDA and SQIVND (reference sequence). The CDR3 runs 13 residues. DNA of the CDR3: TGTGCCAGTTACAGGGGGTACACCGGGGAGCTGTTTTTT. Its protein product is CASYRGYTGELFF.

V and J are TRBV2 and TRBJ2-5; D is unclear. The V and J ends lost 1 base and 2 bases respectively, with 5 bases between them. CDR3 size: 13 residues. Germline assignment: CDR1 SNHLY and CDR2 FYNNEI. CDR3 residues: CASSEVAQETQYF. The CDR3 region has the DNA TGTGCCAGCAGTGAAGTGGCTCAAGAGACCCAGTACTTC.

This rearrangement joins TRBV28 to TRBJ2-3; D is unclear. The germline gives CDR1 MDHEN, CDR2 SYDVKM. The CDR3 sequence is 14 residues long. Between the trimmed V and J ends, which lost 2 bases and 4 bases, there was a span of 10 bases. This CDR3 reads CASSLDGPSDTQYF. CDR3 DNA sequence: TGTGCCAGCAGTTTAGACGGGCCCTCAGATACGCAGTATTTT.